One sample yielded the 15 T cell receptor beta chains listed below, sequenced in a study of blood T cell repertoires in COVID-19. Libraries were prepared by immunoSEQ multiplex PCR; TCRdb keeps only in-frame clonotypes and omits some of them. The sample holds roughly 170,000 clones; 79% are singletons and the top ten take more than 7%. The source material was peripheral blood. Receptors originate from an older woman with COVID-19, enrolled during active disease.

The J gene is TRBJ2-3, the V gene TRBV21-1; the table's D call, TRBD1, was not checked against the DNA. TRBV21-1 is designated a pseudogene. The CDR3 totals 15 residues. CDR3 sequence reads: CASSKAKGSTDTQYF. The CDR3 nucleotides read TGTGCCAGCAGCAAAGCGAAGGGGAGCACAGATACGCAGTATTTT.

V usage is TRBV27 and J usage is TRBJ2-1; 7 bases map to TRBD2. CDR3 length: 18 amino acids. Germline values: CDR1 MNHEY, CDR2 SMNVEV (reference sequence). V lost 2 bases to trimming and J lost 8 bases; unmatched junction nucleotides: 18. CDR3 sequence (DNA): TGTGCCAGCAGTTTACGATTTGGAAAAACGGGGGGTCGCGATGAGCAGTTCTTC. Translation: CASSLRFGKTGGRDEQFF.

Many counts were recorded for this clone. This sequence joins TRBV10-3 and TRBJ1-2, with D perhaps matching TRBD1 (6 bases). The CDR3 is 15 amino acids. CDR1 is ENHRY, CDR2 SYGVKD, per germline. V was clipped by 2 bases and J by 6 bases, with 16 bases between them. The CDR3 loop is CAISEPKQGPNGYTF. The CDR3 region has the DNA TGTGCCATCAGTGAGCCGAAACAGGGACCGAATGGCTACACCTTC.

The chain recombines TRBV29-1 with TRBJ2-3, with 13 bases that match TRBD2. The CDR3 length is 15 residues. The ends lost 6 bases at V and 5 bases at J; junction bases unmatched: 8. Germline assignment: CDR1 SQVTM and CDR2 ANQGSEA. Here the CDR3 reads CSVATSGGRVDTQYF. CDR3 coding DNA: TGCAGCGTCGCGACTAGCGGGGGGAGGGTAGATACGCAGTATTTT.

The chain uses TRBV21-1 and TRBJ1-4; the D call TRBD1 from the table was never checked on the DNA. TRBV21-1 is a pseudogene locus. This CDR3 is built from 15 residues. The CDR3 here is CASSKGRGLNEKLFF. Here the CDR3 DNA reads TGTGCCAGCAGCAAAGGCAGGGGGCTGAATGAAAAACTGTTTTTT.

J is TRBJ2-3 and V is TRBV7-3, with 15 bases fitting TRBD2. Germline lookup yields CDR1 SGHTA and CDR2 FQGTGA. J was trimmed by 6 bases and V by 4 bases; bases with no gene match: 5. The CDR3 is 16 amino acids. CDR3 sequence: CASSSRTSGRVDTQYF. As DNA, the CDR3 is TGTGCCAGCAGCTCCCGGACTAGCGGGAGGGTTGATACGCAGTATTTT.

The rearrangement uses TRBV6-5 and TRBJ1-2, with a weak D call TRBD1 (5 bases). V was shortened by 0 bases and J by 6 bases, with 5 bases between the two germline ends. Looked up from germline, CDR1 is MNHEY and CDR2 is SVGAGI. The CDR3 length is 12 residues. The CDR3, as DNA: TGTGCCAGCAGTTACTCAGGGGATGGCTACACCTTC. Its protein product is CASSYSGDGYTF.

V usage is TRBV4-3 and J usage is TRBJ1-1, with no clear D. Germline CDR1 and CDR2: LGHNA and YSLEER. Trimming cost V 4 bases and J 1 base, with 7 bases left between them. The CDR3 consists of 13 residues. In DNA form, the CDR3 reads TGCGCCAGCAGCCGGGCCGGGAACACTGAAGCTTTCTTT. This sequence encodes CASSRAGNTEAFF.

Comments on this clone: An end of the junction does not agree with germline; a read error may underlie this. This chain connects TRBV11-1 to TRBJ2-2; 7 bases line up with TRBD1. Germline V gene data show CDR1 as SGHAT and CDR2 as FQDESV (reference sequence). The CDR3 extends over 16 amino acids. In nucleotides, the CDR3 is TGTGCCAGCAGCCCAAAGAAGGACAGGAAACACCGGGGAGCTGTTTTT. It translates to CASSPKKDRKHRGAVF.

V and J are TRBV28 and TRBJ1-2; TRBD1 aligns across 8 bases. From germline, CDR1 is MDHEN and CDR2 SYDVKM. The V segment lost 2 bases and the J segment 5 bases; nucleotides outside the gene matches: 7. The CDR3 has 15 amino acids. The CDR3 reads CASSLAGGRGYGYTF. Written as DNA, the CDR3 is TGTGCCAGCAGTTTAGCAGGGGGCCGGGGGTATGGCTACACCTTC.

This rearrangement joins TRBV28 to TRBJ2-5; TRBD2 matches at 9 bases. Per germline, CDR1 MDHEN and CDR2 SYDVKM. Losses at the gene ends were 5 bases for V and 3 bases for J; bases not matched to a gene: 7. This CDR3 comprises 15 residues. The DNA for the CDR3 is TGTGCCAGCAGTCCGGGACTAGCCTTTAAAGAGACCCAGTACTTC. This encodes CASSPGLAFKETQYF.

This chain uses TRBV2 with TRBJ2-2; tentative D call: TRBD1 (7 bases). Germline loops: CDR1 SNHLY, CDR2 FYNNEI. Trimming pared 8 bases from V and 5 bases from J, leaving 18 bases between. The CDR3 is 15 amino acids. The CDR3 DNA is TGTGCCAGCCTAATAGACAGGGCGGGGACCGGGGAGCTGTTTTTT. Translation gives CASLIDRAGTGELFF.

The chain employs TRBV10-3 and TRBJ1-6, with TRBD1 identical over 12 bases. This CDR3 has 16 amino acids. CDR1 ENHRY and CDR2 SYGVKD come from the germline V gene. With V trimmed by 8 bases and J by 1 base, 3 bases remained unmatched. The CDR3 DNA is TGTGCCATCGGGGACAGGGGGCTATCCTATAATTCACCCCTCCACTTT. Translating it yields CAIGDRGLSYNSPLHF.

The V call is TRBV19, the J call TRBJ2-2; D perhaps matches TRBD1 (6 bases). V lost 3 bases to trimming and J lost 5 bases, with 10 bases between them. Germline assignment: CDR1 LNHDA and CDR2 SQIVND (reference sequence). The CDR3 consists of 14 residues. CDR3 sequence (DNA): TGTGCCAGTAGTATGACAGGTCGAACCGGGGAGCTGTTTTTT. Its translation: CASSMTGRTGELFF.

The rearrangement links TRBV6-5 to TRBJ2-1; D may be TRBD2 (5 bases). The CDR3 contains 13 residues. The V end lost 7 bases, the J end lost 10 bases, and 17 bases lay between the germline ends. Germline V gene lookup returns CDR1 MNHEY and CDR2 SVGAGI. The CDR3, as DNA: TGTGCCAGCACCCTGGCCCTACTAGGGGAGCAGTTCTTC. This encodes CASTLALLGEQFF.